One sample yielded the 27 T cell receptor beta chains listed below, sequenced in a study of blood T cell repertoires in COVID-19 (dated by TCRdb to about 2020). The method was the immunoSEQ multiplex PCR assay. Held by TCRdb, this immuneACCESS table contains in-frame sequences only and omits some clones. Under half of the omission traces to an unresolved V gene where checked; the cause of the rest is unknown. Here the sample has around 180,000 clones; roughly 80% occur a single time. The ten largest clonotypes hold less than 2% of the sample. Sequencing was carried out using peripheral blood. The receptors originated from a human donor in a cohort sampled during active COVID-19.

This clone was seen a handful of times. The genes are TRBV5-5 and TRBJ1-2; no clear D. The CDR3 is 12 residues long. From germline, CDR1 is SGHKS and CDR2 YYEKEE (reference sequence). V was trimmed by 4 bases and J by 2 bases, leaving 6 bases between them. The CDR3 DNA sequence: TGTGCCAGCAGCAGGGAGAACTATGGCTACACCTTC. This encodes CASSRENYGYTF.

The sample holds one count of this clone. The chain links TRBV5-1 to TRBJ2-1; unclear D gene. This CDR3 spans 14 amino acids. Germline lookup yields CDR1 SGHRS and CDR2 YFSETQ. V was trimmed by 0 bases and J by 3 bases, leaving 7 bases between them. CDR3 bases: TGCGCCAGCAGCTTGGGAACTAACTACAATGAGCAGTTCTTC. Protein: CASSLGTNYNEQFF.

This clone has a single count. The genes are TRBV28 and TRBJ2-7; 11 bases map to TRBD2. V trimming: 6 bases; J trimming: 0 bases; junction bases outside the gene matches: 1. Germline loops: CDR1 MDHEN, CDR2 SYDVKM. The CDR3 extends over 14 amino acids. The DNA of the CDR3 is TGTGCCAGCAGAACTAGCGGGAGCTCCTACGAGCAGTACTTC. Protein: CASRTSGSSYEQYF.

This clone was seen only a few times. CDR3 sequence: CASSSYPTGGYEQYF. CDR3 DNA: TGTGCCAGCAGTTCCTATCCGACAGGGGGGTACGAGCAGTACTTC. V usage is TRBV6-5 and J usage is TRBJ2-7, with TRBD1 matching over 9 bases. The junction had 8 bases not matched to a gene; V was cut back by 4 bases and J by 4 bases. The CDR3 has 15 residues. Per germline, CDR1 MNHEY and CDR2 SVGAGI.

This chain links TRBV5-1 with TRBJ2-7; 10 bases align to TRBD2. CDR3 size: 14 residues. V dropped 4 bases and J dropped 2; count of bases not matched to a gene: 3. CDR1 SGHRS and CDR2 YFSETQ come from the germline V gene. Here the CDR3 DNA reads TGCGCCAGCAGCGGGACTAGCGCCGCCTACGAGCAGTACTTC. Translated, it gives CASSGTSAAYEQYF.

This chain joins TRBV15 and TRBJ2-7; 7 positions agree with TRBD2. V dropped 0 bases and J dropped 4; count of bases not matched to a gene: 6. The germline V gene encodes CDR1 LNHNV and CDR2 YYDKDF (reference sequence). The CDR3 covers 15 residues. The CDR3, as DNA: TGTGCCACCAGCAGAGATCTGGGGGGGACTTACGAGCAGTACTTC. Its protein is CATSRDLGGTYEQYF.

The chain links TRBV7-9 to TRBJ1-1, with a weak D call TRBD1 (5 bases). Between the trimmed V and J ends, which lost 3 bases and 4 bases, there was a span of 24 bases. The CDR3 is 18 residues long. Germline lookup yields CDR1 SEHNR and CDR2 FQNEAQ (reference sequence). The CDR3 reads CASSLLARSGRGGTEAFF. As DNA, the CDR3 is TGTGCCAGCAGCTTGCTAGCCCGTAGTGGGAGGGGTGGCACTGAAGCTTTCTTT.

In its sample, this clone was seen once. V is TRBV6-2 or TRBV6-3 and J is TRBJ2-5; 12 bases align to TRBD2. Germline loops: CDR1 MNHEY, CDR2 SVGEGT. With 4 bases clipped from V and 2 bases from J, the junction kept 5 bases outside the gene matches. The CDR3 runs 16 residues. The chain's CDR3 is CASSLNGLAGQETQYF. The CDR3 nucleotides are TGTGCCAGCAGTTTAAACGGACTAGCGGGACAAGAGACCCAGTACTTC.

Details on this clone: Other nucleotide sequences in the sample specify the same CDR3. The chain links TRBV11-1 to TRBJ1-1; D unresolved. CDR3 length equals 12 residues. The V gene lost 4 bases and the J gene lost 4 bases, with 7 bases spanning the gap. Germline-derived CDR1 and CDR2 are SGHAT and FQDESV (reference sequence). CDR3 sequence (DNA): TGTGCCAGCAGCTCCCGGGGCACTGAAGCTTTCTTT. Translating gives CASSSRGTEAFF.

This chain uses TRBV19 with TRBJ2-1; 9 positions agree with TRBD2. V was clipped by 0 bases and J by 8 bases; unmatched bases: 5. Germline-derived CDR1 and CDR2 are LNHDA and SQIVND (reference sequence). CDR3 length: 15 residues. The CDR3 sequence: CASSIERGGFDEQFF. The CDR3 coding sequence is TGTGCCAGTAGTATAGAGCGGGGGGGCTTTGATGAGCAGTTCTTC.

The rearrangement links TRBV5-1 to TRBJ2-5, with 8 bases fitting TRBD2. CDR1 and CDR2 (germline): SGHRS, YFSETQ. The CDR3 covers 14 residues. The junction had 4 bases not matched to a gene; V was cut back by 4 bases and J by 2 bases. The DNA for the CDR3 is TGCGCCAGCAGCACCCCGGGAGGGCAAGAGACCCAGTACTTC. This encodes CASSTPGGQETQYF. The whole variable domain, remainder taken from reference TRBV5-1 and TRBJ2-5, is KAGVTQTPRYLIKTRGQQVTLSCSPISGHRSVSWYQQTPGQGLQFLFEYFSETQRNKGNFPGRFSGRQFSNSRSEMNVSTLELGDSALYLCASSTPGGQETQYFGPGTRLLVL.

This chain uses TRBV7-9 with TRBJ2-7; weak D call: TRBD2 (7 bases). CDR1 is SEHNR, CDR2 FQNEAQ, per germline (reference sequence). The CDR3 contains 16 residues. The ends were cut back, 5 bases at V and 0 bases at J, with 17 bases in the middle. The CDR3 reads CASSPSRGANSYEQYF. The CDR3 coding sequence is TGTGCCAGCAGCCCCAGCCGGGGGGCTAACTCCTACGAGCAGTACTTC.

The chain links TRBV5-4 to TRBJ2-2, with 7 bases identical to TRBD1. The CDR3 extends over 15 amino acids. The germline V gene has CDR1 SGHNT and CDR2 YYREEE (reference sequence). V trimming: 5 bases; J trimming: 1 base; junction bases outside the gene matches: 5. As DNA, the CDR3 is TGTGCCAGCAGGTCCGGGACAGAGAACACCGGGGAGCTGTTTTTT. Amino acids: CASRSGTENTGELFF.

The chain is built from TRBV27 and TRBJ1-1; D not certain. The ends were cut back, 3 bases at V and 1 base at J, with 6 bases in the middle. Germline V gene sequence: CDR1 MNHEY, CDR2 SMNVEV (reference sequence). The CDR3 is 13 residues long. For the CDR3, the DNA is TGTGCCAGCAGTTTGGTCGGGAACACTGAAGCTTTCTTT. Protein product: CASSLVGNTEAFF.

J is TRBJ2-7 and V is TRBV7-3, with 11 positions matching TRBD2. There are 14 residues in the CDR3. Germline V CDR1 and CDR2: SGHTA, FQGTGA. After removal of 6 bases from V and 7 bases from J, the junction contained 8 bases not matched to a gene. The CDR3 sequence: CASSSLAGAGEQYF. The CDR3 DNA is TGTGCCAGCAGTTCACTAGCGGGAGCAGGGGAGCAGTACTTC. Drawing the rest from reference TRBV7-3 and TRBJ2-7, the complete variable domain is GAGVSQTPSNKVTEKGKYVELRCDPISGHTALYWYRQSLGQGPEFLIYFQGTGAADDSGLPNDRFFAVRPEGSVSTLKIQRTERGDSAVYLCASSSLAGAGEQYFGPGTRLTVT.

In this sample, this clone turned up once. One base away lies a much larger clone, so this may be a sequencing read error. The rearrangement links TRBV7-2 to TRBJ2-7; D remains ambiguous. Looked up from germline, CDR1 is SGHTA and CDR2 is FQGNSA. The CDR3 length is 11 residues. V was cut by 7 bases and J by 2 bases, with 6 bases left in between. CDR3 sequence (DNA): TGTGCCAGCACCTCTACCTACGAGCAGTACTTC. It is translated as CASTSTYEQYF.

The gene calls are TRBV4-3 and TRBJ1-2, with a tentative D call TRBD1 (6 bases). The CDR3 totals 14 residues. Per the germline V gene, CDR1 is LGHNA and CDR2 is YSLEER. Trimming removed 2 bases from V and 1 base from J, with 8 bases in between. CDR3 sequence reads: CASSQTGLNYGYTF. In DNA form, the CDR3 reads TGCGCCAGCAGCCAAACAGGGCTTAACTATGGCTACACCTTC.

This chain links TRBV9 with TRBJ2-1; maybe TRBD2 (6 bases). Germline V lookup: CDR1 SGDLS, CDR2 YYNGEE. V was pared by 0 bases and J by 7 bases, with 17 bases between. The CDR3 loop spans 16 amino acids. The CDR3 DNA sequence: TGTGCCAGCAGCGTAGGGGTTAGCGGAGCGGTAAATGAGCAGTTCTTC. Translated, it gives CASSVGVSGAVNEQFF.

The chain joins TRBV5-1 to TRBJ2-3; a weak D match, TRBD2 (6 bases). The V and J ends lost 1 base and 2 bases respectively, with 17 bases between them. Germline V CDR1 and CDR2: SGHRS, YFSETQ. The CDR3 runs to 17 residues. CDR3 bases: TGCGCCAGCAGCTTGAGTCGGTTCGGGGGACTCACAGATACGCAGTATTTT. Protein: CASSLSRFGGLTDTQYF.

The V call is TRBV2, the J call TRBJ1-2, with 8 bases matching TRBD1. V shed 2 bases and J 5 bases; nucleotides not matched to a gene: 10. Germline CDR1 is SNHLY and CDR2 is FYNNEI. This CDR3 is built from 16 residues. CDR3 amino acids: CASSEQGAPLGYGYTF. In DNA, the CDR3 is TGTGCCAGCAGTGAACAGGGGGCCCCCCTGGGGTATGGCTACACCTTC.

V and J are TRBV27 and TRBJ1-5; D may be TRBD1 (5 bases). V gave up 7 bases and J gave up 3 bases, with 7 bases separating them. From germline, CDR1 is MNHEY and CDR2 SMNVEV (reference sequence). This CDR3 contains 12 residues. The CDR3 reads CASNRPNQPQHF. CDR3 coding DNA: TGTGCCAGCAACAGGCCCAATCAGCCCCAGCATTTT.

In its sample, this clone was seen once. The chain uses TRBV28 and TRBJ2-7; no firm D call. Germline V gene data show CDR1 as MDHEN and CDR2 as SYDVKM. V lost 7 bases and J lost 6, with 19 bases in between. CDR3 length: 14 residues. The DNA for the CDR3 is TGTGCCAGCACCCGAGCGATACAAGGCGGCGAGCAGTACTTC. It is translated as CASTRAIQGGEQYF. Based on the CDR3 plus reference TRBV28 and TRBJ2-7, the full variable domain is DVKVTQSSRYLVKRTGEKVFLECVQDMDHENMFWYRQDPGLGLRLIYFSYDVKMKEKGDIPEGYSVSREKKERFSLILESASTNQTSMYLCASTRAIQGGEQYFGPGTRLTVT.

The V call is TRBV4-1, the J call TRBJ1-2; D uncertain. Germline CDR1 MGHRA, CDR2 YSYEKL. The V end was cut by 4 bases, the J end by 8 bases, with 20 bases between. This CDR3 spans 15 amino acids. The CDR3 DNA is TGCGCCAGCAGCCTTGTTTTTGGAGAACGCGGGGGCTACACCTTC. It is translated as CASSLVFGERGGYTF.

This chain joins TRBV29-1 and TRBJ2-3; TRBD2 aligns across 7 bases. V was pared by 6 bases and J by 6 bases, with 12 bases of the junction left unmatched. Germline V gene lookup returns CDR1 SQVTM and CDR2 ANQGSEA. This CDR3 has 14 residues. The CDR3 DNA follows: TGCAGCGTGGACAAATGGGGGGGAGAGGATACGCAGTATTTT. This codes for CSVDKWGGEDTQYF.

The chain uses TRBV7-2 and TRBJ1-6; no reliable D call. Germline CDR1 reads SGHTA; CDR2 reads FQGNSA. This CDR3 is 14 amino acids long. V was pared by 4 bases and J by 5 bases, with 9 bases between. The DNA of the CDR3 is TGTGCCAGCAGCTCAACAGTAAATAATTCACCCCTCCACTTT. Protein: CASSSTVNNSPLHF.

The V gene is TRBV28, the J gene TRBJ1-5; 8 positions agree with TRBD1. Losses at the gene ends were 5 bases for V and 7 bases for J; bases not matched to a gene: 7. Germline values: CDR1 MDHEN, CDR2 SYDVKM. The CDR3 totals 14 residues. CDR3 coding DNA: TGTGCCAGCAGTGCCAGGGGGCTCGGGCAGCCCCAGCATTTT. Amino acid sequence: CASSARGLGQPQHF. Looking up the rest from reference TRBV28 and TRBJ1-5 gives the full variable domain: DVKVTQSSRYLVKRTGEKVFLECVQDMDHENMFWYRQDPGLGLRLIYFSYDVKMKEKGDIPEGYSVSREKKERFSLILESASTNQTSMYLCASSARGLGQPQHFGDGTRLSIL.

This clone has only a few counts. The chain recombines TRBV24-1 with TRBJ1-5; D possibly corresponds to TRBD1 (6 bases). The V and J ends lost 4 bases and 1 base respectively, with 13 bases between them. The CDR3 totals 16 residues. Germline V CDR1 and CDR2: KGHDR, SFDVKD. CDR3 protein: CATSDAGVSSNQPQHF. For the CDR3, the DNA is TGTGCCACCAGTGACGCAGGGGTCTCGAGCAATCAGCCCCAGCATTTT.